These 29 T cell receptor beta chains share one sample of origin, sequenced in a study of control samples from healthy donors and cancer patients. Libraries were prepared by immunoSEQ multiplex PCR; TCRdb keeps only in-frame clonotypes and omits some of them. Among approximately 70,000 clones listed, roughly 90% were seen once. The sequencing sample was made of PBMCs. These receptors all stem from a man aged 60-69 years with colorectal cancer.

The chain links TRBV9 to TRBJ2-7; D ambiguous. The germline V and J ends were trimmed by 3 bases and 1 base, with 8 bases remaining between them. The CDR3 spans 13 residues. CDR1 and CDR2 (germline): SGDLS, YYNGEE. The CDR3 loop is CASSGQVSYEQYF. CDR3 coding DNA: TGTGCCAGCAGCGGGCAGGTTTCCTACGAGCAGTACTTC.

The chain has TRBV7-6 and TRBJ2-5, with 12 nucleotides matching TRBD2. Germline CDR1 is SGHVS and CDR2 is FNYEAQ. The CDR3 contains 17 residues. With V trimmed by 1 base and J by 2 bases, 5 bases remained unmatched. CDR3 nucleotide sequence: TGTGCCAGCAGCTTAGGTCTCCTAGCGGGGGGGCAAGAGACCCAGTACTTC. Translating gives CASSLGLLAGGQETQYF. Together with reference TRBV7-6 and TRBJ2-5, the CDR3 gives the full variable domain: GAGVSQSPRYKVTKRGQDVALRCDPISGHVSLYWYRQALGQGPEFLTYFNYEAQQDKSGLPNDRFSAERPEGSISTLTIQRTEQRDSAMYRCASSLGLLAGGQETQYFGPGTRLLVL.

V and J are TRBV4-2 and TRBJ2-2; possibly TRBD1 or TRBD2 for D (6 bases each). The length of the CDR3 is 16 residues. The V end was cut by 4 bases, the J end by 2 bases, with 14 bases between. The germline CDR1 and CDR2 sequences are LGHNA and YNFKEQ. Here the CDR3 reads CASSRGGTPNTGELFF. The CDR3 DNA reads TGTGCCAGCAGCCGAGGGGGGACACCAAACACCGGGGAGCTGTTTTTT.

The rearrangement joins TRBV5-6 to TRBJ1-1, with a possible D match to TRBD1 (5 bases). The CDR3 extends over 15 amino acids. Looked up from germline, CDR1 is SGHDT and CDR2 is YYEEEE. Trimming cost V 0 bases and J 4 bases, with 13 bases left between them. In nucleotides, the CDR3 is TGTGCCAGCAGCTTGGCCGGGGCAGTCCCCACTGAAGCTTTCTTT. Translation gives CASSLAGAVPTEAFF.

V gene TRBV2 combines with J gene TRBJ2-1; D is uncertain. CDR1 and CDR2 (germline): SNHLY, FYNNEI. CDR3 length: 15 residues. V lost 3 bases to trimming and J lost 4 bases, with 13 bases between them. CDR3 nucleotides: TGTGCCAGCAGTGAGATCACGGGCCTTTACAATGAGCAGTTCTTC. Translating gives CASSEITGLYNEQFF.

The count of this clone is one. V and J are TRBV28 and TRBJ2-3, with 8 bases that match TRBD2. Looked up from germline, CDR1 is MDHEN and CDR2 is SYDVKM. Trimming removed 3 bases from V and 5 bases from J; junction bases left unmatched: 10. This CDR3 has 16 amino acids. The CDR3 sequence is CASSFFPAGEKDTQYF. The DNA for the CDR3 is TGTGCCAGCAGTTTTTTCCCAGCGGGGGAAAAAGATACGCAGTATTTT.

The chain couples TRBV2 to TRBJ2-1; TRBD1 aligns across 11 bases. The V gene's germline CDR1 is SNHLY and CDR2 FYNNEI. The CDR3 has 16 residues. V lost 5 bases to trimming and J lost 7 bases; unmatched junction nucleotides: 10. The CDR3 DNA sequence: TGTGCCAGCAGTAGGCTCGGACAGGGGGCGCGGAATGAGCAGTTCTTC. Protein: CASSRLGQGARNEQFF.

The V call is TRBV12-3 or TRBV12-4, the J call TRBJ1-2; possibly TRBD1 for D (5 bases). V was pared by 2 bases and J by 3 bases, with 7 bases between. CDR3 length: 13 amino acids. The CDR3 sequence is CASSLWGDYGYTF. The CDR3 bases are TGTGCCAGCAGTTTATGGGGCGACTATGGCTACACCTTC.

This chain's CDR3 is CASSASTPMQRKNIQYF. The DNA for the CDR3 is TGTGCCAGCAGCGCTAGCACTCCCATGCAAAGAAAAAACATTCAGTACTTC. The chain employs TRBV3-1 (or the pseudogene TRBV3-2) and TRBJ2-4; the D gene is possibly TRBD2 (5 bases). The V end was cut by 5 bases, the J end by 4 bases, with 21 bases between. Germline CDR1 LGHDT, CDR2 YNNKEL (reference sequence). This CDR3 has 17 amino acids.

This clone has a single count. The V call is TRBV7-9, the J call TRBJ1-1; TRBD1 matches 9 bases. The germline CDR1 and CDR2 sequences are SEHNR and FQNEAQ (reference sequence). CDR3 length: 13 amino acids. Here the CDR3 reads CATEQGANTEAFF. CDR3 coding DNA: TGTGCTACCGAACAGGGGGCCAACACTGAAGCTTTCTTT. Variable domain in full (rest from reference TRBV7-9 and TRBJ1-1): DTGVSQNPRHKITKRGQNVTFRCDPISEHNRLYWYRQTLGQGPEFLTYFQNEAQLEKSRLLSDRFSAERPKGSFSTLEIQRTEQGDSAMYLCATEQGANTEAFFGQGTRLTVV.

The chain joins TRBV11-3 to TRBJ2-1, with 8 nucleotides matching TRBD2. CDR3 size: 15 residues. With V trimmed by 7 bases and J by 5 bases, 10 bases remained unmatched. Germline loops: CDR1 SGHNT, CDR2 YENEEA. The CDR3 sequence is CASTPGGAGNNEQFF. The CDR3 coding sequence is TGTGCCAGCACCCCCGGGGGGGCTGGAAACAATGAGCAGTTCTTC.

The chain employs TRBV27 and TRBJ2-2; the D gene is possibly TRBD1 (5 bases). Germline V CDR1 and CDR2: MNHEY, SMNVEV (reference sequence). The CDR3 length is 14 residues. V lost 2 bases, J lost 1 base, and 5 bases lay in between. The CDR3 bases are TGTGCCAGCAGTTTAGGACAGAACACCGGGGAGCTGTTTTTT. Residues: CASSLGQNTGELFF.

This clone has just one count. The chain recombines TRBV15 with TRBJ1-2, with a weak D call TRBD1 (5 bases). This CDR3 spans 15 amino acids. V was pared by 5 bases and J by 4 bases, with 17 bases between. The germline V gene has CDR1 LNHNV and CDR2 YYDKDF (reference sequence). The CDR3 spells CATSQSIGQGYGYTF. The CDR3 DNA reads TGTGCCACCAGCCAATCGATCGGACAAGGCTATGGCTACACCTTC.

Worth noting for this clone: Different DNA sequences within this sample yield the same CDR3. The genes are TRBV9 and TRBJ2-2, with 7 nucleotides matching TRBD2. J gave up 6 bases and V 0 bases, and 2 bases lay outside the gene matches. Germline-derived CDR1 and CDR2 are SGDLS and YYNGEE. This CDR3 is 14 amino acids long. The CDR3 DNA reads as TGTGCCAGCAGCGTAGGGGGGGGGTCCGGGGAGCTGTTTTTT. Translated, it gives CASSVGGGSGELFF.

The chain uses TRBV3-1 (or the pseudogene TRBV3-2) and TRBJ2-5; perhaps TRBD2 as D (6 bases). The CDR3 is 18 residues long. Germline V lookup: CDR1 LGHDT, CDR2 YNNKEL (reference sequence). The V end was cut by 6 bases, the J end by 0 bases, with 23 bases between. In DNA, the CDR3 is TGTGCCAGCAGTACTAGCAGCCACAGCGGCGCTAACCAAGAGACCCAGTACTTC. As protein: CASSTSSHSGANQETQYF.

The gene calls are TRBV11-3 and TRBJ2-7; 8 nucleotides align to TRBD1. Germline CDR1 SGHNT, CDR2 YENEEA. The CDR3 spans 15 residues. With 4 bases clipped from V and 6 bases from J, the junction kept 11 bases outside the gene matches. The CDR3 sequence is CASSSTDRGLIEQYF. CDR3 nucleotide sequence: TGTGCCAGCAGCTCCACTGACAGGGGCCTGATCGAGCAGTACTTC.

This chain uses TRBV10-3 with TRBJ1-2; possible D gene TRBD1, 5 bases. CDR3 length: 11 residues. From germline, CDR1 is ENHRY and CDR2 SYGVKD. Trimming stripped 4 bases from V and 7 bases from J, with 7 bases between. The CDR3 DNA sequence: TGTGCCATCAGTGGGGGGATTGGCTACACCTTC. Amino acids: CAISGGIGYTF.

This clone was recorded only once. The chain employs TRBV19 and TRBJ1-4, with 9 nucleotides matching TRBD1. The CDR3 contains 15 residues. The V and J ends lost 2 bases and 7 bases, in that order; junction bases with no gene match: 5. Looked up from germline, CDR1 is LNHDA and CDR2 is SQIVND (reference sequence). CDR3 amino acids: CASSIMGTGREKLFF. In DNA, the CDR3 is TGTGCCAGTAGTATAATGGGGACAGGGCGTGAAAAACTGTTTTTT.

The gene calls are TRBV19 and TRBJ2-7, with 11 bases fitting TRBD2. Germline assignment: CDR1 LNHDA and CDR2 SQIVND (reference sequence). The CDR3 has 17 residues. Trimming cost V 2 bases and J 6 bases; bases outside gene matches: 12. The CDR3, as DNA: TGTGCCAGTAGTATACGGTGGCTAGCGGGGGGCCCTAGCGAGCAGTACTTC. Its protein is CASSIRWLAGGPSEQYF.

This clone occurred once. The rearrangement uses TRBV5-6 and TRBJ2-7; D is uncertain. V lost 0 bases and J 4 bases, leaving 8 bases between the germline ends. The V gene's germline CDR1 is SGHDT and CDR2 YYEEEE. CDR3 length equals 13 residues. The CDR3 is CASSLGVVYEQYF. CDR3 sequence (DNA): TGTGCCAGCAGCTTGGGGGTGGTTTACGAGCAGTACTTC.

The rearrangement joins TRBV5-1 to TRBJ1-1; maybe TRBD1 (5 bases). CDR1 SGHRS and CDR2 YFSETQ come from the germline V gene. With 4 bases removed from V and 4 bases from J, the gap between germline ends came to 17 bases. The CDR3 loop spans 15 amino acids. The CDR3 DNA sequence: TGCGCCAGCAGCCGGGGCTCAGCGGGGGTCACTGAAGCTTTCTTT. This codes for CASSRGSAGVTEAFF.

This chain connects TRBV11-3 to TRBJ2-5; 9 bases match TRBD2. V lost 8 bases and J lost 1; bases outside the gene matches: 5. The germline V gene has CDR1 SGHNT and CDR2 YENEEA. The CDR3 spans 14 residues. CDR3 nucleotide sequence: TGTGCCAGCGGTAGCGGGGGTTCCCAAGAGACCCAGTACTTC. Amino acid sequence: CASGSGGSQETQYF.

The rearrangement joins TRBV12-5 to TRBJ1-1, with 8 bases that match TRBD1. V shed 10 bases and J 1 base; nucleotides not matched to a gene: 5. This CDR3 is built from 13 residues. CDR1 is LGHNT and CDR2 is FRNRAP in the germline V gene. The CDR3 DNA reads TGTGCTACCAGGGGGCAGGAGAACACTGAAGCTTTCTTT. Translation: CATRGQENTEAFF. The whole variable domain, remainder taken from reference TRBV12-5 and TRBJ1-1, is DARVTQTPRHKVTEMGQEVTMRCQPILGHNTVFWYRQTMMQGLELLAYFRNRAPLDDSGMPKDRFSAEMPDATLATLKIQPSEPRDSAVYFCATRGQENTEAFFGQGTRLTVV.

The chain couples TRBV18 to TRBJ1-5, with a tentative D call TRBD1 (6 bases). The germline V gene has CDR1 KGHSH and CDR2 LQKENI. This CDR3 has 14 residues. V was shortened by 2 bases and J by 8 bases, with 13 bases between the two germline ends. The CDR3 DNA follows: TGTGCCAGCTCACCAAGCAGGGGTGGGGAGCCCCAGCATTTT. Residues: CASSPSRGGEPQHF. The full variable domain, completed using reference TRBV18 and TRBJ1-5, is NAGVMQNPRHLVRRRGQEARLRCSPMKGHSHVYWYRQLPEEGLKFMVYLQKENIIDESGMPKERFSAEFPKEGPSILRIQQVVRGDSAAYFCASSPSRGGEPQHFGDGTRLSIL.

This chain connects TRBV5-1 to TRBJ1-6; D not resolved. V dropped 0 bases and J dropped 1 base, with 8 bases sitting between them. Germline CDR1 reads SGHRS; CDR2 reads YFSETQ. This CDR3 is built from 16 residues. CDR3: CASSLGYLSYNSPLHF. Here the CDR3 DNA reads TGCGCCAGCAGCTTGGGCTACCTTTCCTATAATTCACCCCTCCACTTT.

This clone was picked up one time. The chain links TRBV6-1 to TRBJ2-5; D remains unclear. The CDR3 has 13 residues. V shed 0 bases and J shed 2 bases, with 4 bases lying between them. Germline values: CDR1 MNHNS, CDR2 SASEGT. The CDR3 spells CASSEAGQETQYF. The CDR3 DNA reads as TGTGCCAGCAGTGAAGCGGGTCAAGAGACCCAGTACTTC.

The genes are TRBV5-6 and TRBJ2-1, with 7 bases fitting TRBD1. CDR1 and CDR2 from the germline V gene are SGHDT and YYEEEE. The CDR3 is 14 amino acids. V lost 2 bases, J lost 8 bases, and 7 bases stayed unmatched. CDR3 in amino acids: CASSFYRGIDEQFF. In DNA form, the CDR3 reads TGTGCCAGCAGCTTCTACAGGGGTATCGATGAGCAGTTCTTC.

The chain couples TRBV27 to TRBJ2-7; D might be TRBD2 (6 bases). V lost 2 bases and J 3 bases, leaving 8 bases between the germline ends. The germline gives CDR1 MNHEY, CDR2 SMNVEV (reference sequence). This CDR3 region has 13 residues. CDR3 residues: CASSLQGGYEQYF. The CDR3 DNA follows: TGTGCCAGCAGTTTACAGGGAGGCTACGAGCAGTACTTC.

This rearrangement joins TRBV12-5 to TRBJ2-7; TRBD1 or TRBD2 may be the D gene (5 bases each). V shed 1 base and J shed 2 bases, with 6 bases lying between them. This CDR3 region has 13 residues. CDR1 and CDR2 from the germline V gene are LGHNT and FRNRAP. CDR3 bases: TGTGCTAGTGGTTTGGGGGGGACCTACGAGCAGTACTTC. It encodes CASGLGGTYEQYF.